The 10 T cell receptor beta chains given below trace back to one sample, sequenced in a study of CD8 T cells in ankylosing spondylitis. General study findings and limits: The study identified a TCR beta motif of several highly homologous variants that appeared characteristic of ankylosing spondylitis blood.

MiXCR was run by TCRdb on the 5' RACE reads, yielding one entry per CDR3 protein. The sample holds around 140,000 distinct CDR3 sequences, approximately 17% seen once. Their antigens are not known. Source material: blood, either unsorted or a sorted T cell fraction (not recorded which). The receptor source for this set is a male donor with ankylosing spondylitis.

This clonotype was picked up a small number of times. J is TRBJ2-1 and V is TRBV14; tentative D call: TRBD1 (6 bases). Germline V gives CDR1 SGHDN, CDR2 FVKESK. The CDR3 is 12 residues long. V shed 1 base and J shed 12 bases, with 10 bases lying between them. The CDR3 DNA follows: TGTGCCAGCAGCCAAGGGTTCAGGGGGCAGTTCTTC. This translates into CASSQGFRGQFF.

The chain links TRBV4-1 to TRBJ1-1; 9 nucleotides match TRBD1. Germline V lookup: CDR1 MGHRA, CDR2 YSYEKL. The CDR3 contains 14 residues. Unmatched junction bases numbered 8, after V lost 4 bases and J lost 8 bases. In DNA, the CDR3 is TGCGCCAGCAGCCTTGCCGGGACAGGGATGGAAGCTTTCTTT. It codes for CASSLAGTGMEAFF.

This clonotype has a handful of counts. V gene TRBV3-1 combines with J gene TRBJ2-1; TRBD1 might be the D (6 bases). V gave up 4 bases and J gave up 12 bases, with 13 bases separating them. The CDR3 covers 12 residues. Germline V gene data show CDR1 as LGHDT and CDR2 as YNNKEL (reference sequence). The CDR3 DNA reads TGTGCCAGCAGCCTCCTTGGGGGCGGGCAGTTCTTC. It is translated as CASSLLGGGQFF.

This clonotype was found a few times. The chain employs TRBV12-3 or TRBV12-4 and TRBJ2-2; a possible D gene is TRBD1 (6 bases). V gave up 2 bases and J gave up 4 bases, with 11 bases separating them. CDR3 length: 15 amino acids. The chain's CDR3 is CASSLTARGTGELFF. CDR3 bases: TGTGCCAGCAGTTTAACGGCCAGGGGCACCGGGGAGCTGTTTTTT.

This clonotype came up a few times. The chain uses TRBV4-1 and TRBJ1-4, with TRBD1 identical over 7 bases. The CDR3 covers 18 residues. Germline trimming cut 1 base from V and 5 bases from J; bases unmatched to any gene: 13. Per germline, CDR1 MGHRA and CDR2 YSYEKL. CDR3 nucleotide sequence: TGCGCCAGCAGCCAAGTCCCTTGGCAGGGGGTGACAAATGAAAAACTGTTTTTT. The encoded protein is CASSQVPWQGVTNEKLFF.

This clonotype was seen more than once but under ten times. The rearrangement uses TRBV7-8 and TRBJ2-2; D is uncertain. CDR1 is SGHVS, CDR2 FQNEAQ, per germline. Trimming removed 3 bases from V and 4 bases from J, with 18 bases in between. CDR3 length: 17 residues. DNA of the CDR3: TGTGCCAGCAGCTTCCTGAACACTCCTACCCTCACCGGGGAGCTGTTTTTT. This gives the protein CASSFLNTPTLTGELFF. The variable domain in full, with the rest retrieved from reference TRBV7-8 and TRBJ2-2, is GAGVSQSPRYKVAKRGQDVALRCDPISGHVSLFWYQQALGQGPEFLTYFQNEAQLDKSGLPSDRFFAERPEGSVSTLKIQRTQQEDSAVYLCASSFLNTPTLTGELFFGEGSRLTVL.

The rearrangement uses TRBV2 and TRBJ2-5; D is uncertain. With 7 bases removed from V and 1 base from J, the gap between germline ends came to 7 bases. Germline CDR1 reads SNHLY; CDR2 reads FYNNEI. The CDR3 extends over 12 amino acids. The CDR3 here is CASIRRQETQYF. CDR3 nucleotides: TGTGCCAGCATTCGACGCCAAGAGACCCAGTACTTC.

Ten or more counts support this clonotype. This chain links TRBV2 with TRBJ2-7, with 11 bases lining up with TRBD2. The CDR3 extends over 16 amino acids. V dropped 7 bases and J dropped 4; count of bases not matched to a gene: 12. CDR1 and CDR2 from the germline V gene are SNHLY and FYNNEI. As DNA, the CDR3 is TGTGCCAGCAAACCCCCAGAATCTAGCGGGAGGTACGAGCAGTACTTC. Protein product: CASKPPESSGRYEQYF.

There are a few counts of this clonotype. The genes are TRBV2 and TRBJ1-2; D uncertain. The ends were cut back, 2 bases at V and 8 bases at J, with 15 bases in the middle. Germline assignment: CDR1 SNHLY and CDR2 FYNNEI. The CDR3 contains 14 residues. The CDR3 region is CASSERRPMRGYTF. The CDR3 DNA is TGTGCCAGCAGTGAACGGAGGCCCATGCGGGGCTACACCTTC. The whole variable domain, remainder taken from reference TRBV2 and TRBJ1-2, is EPEVTQTPSHQVTQMGQEVILRCVPISNHLYFYWYRQILGQKVEFLVSFYNNEISEKSEIFDDQFSVERPDGSNFTLKIRSTKLEDSAMYFCASSERRPMRGYTFGSGTRLTVV.

This clonotype was observed a few times. V usage is TRBV7-9 and J usage is TRBJ2-1, with unresolved D. Trimming took off 1 base at V and 5 bases at J, with 9 bases between the two ends. In germline, CDR1 is SEHNR, CDR2 FQNEAQ (reference sequence). The CDR3 has 14 amino acids. The CDR3 nucleotides read TGTGCCAGCAGCTTAGGTGGGCAGAACAATGAGCAGTTCTTC. This translates into CASSLGGQNNEQFF.